The rows below give T cell receptor beta chains drawn from one sample of a study of blood T cell repertoires in COVID-19. The data were produced by immunoSEQ multiplex PCR, yet TCRdb's version contains in-frame clones alone and is incomplete. The profile shows a few hundred thousand clones, roughly 82% of them singletons. Sequenced: peripheral blood. These receptors came from a man at least 80 years old with acute or convalescent COVID-19. Both conserved end residues are part of each CDR3. D genes are given only for firm matches. Only part of the rows carry a size: once, few, many, or a class if the clone is expanded.

J gene | clone size | D gene | V gene | CDR3 DNA | CDR3 protein
TRBJ2-6 | - | - | TRBV6-6 | TGTGCCAGCAGTTCCGACCGGGGAGCTGGGGCCAACGTCCTGACTTTC | CASSSDRGAGANVLTF
TRBJ1-5 | - | - | TRBV18 | TGTGCCAGCTCACCCACGGGAGGCAATCAGCCCCAGCATTTT | CASSPTGGNQPQHF
TRBJ1-3 | - | - | TRBV19 | TGTGCCAGTAGCGAAACAGCTAACACCATATATTTT | CASSETANTIYF
TRBJ1-3 | - | - | TRBV11-2 | TGTGCCAGCAGCTTAGTAGGAGGGGACCGCTCTGGAAACACCATATATTTT | CASSLVGGDRSGNTIYF
TRBJ1-5 | - | - | TRBV28 | TGTGCCAGCAGTTTTCTTCGGGGTGTTCAGCCCCAGCATTTT | CASSFLRGVQPQHF
TRBJ2-7 | few | TRBD1 | TRBV27 | TGTGCCAGCAGTCTATCGACAGGGCCCGGCGAGCAGTACTTC | CASSLSTGPGEQYF
TRBJ2-1 | once | TRBD1 | TRBV5-4 | TGTGCCAGCAGCTCAGGGGGTGGGCAGTTCTTC | CASSSGGGQFF
TRBJ1-3 | - | - | TRBV19 | TGTGCCAGTAGCCCTCGTCTCGGAAACACCATATATTTT | CASSPRLGNTIYF
TRBJ1-2 | - | - | TRBV19 | TGTGCCAGTAGTCTAGACGGAGCTAGCTATGGCTACACCTTC | CASSLDGASYGYTF
TRBJ1-5 | - | TRBD1 | TRBV10-2 | TGCGCCAGCAGCCTCAGACAGGGCGCTCAGCCCCAGCATTTT | CASSLRQGAQPQHF
TRBJ2-1 | - | - | TRBV27 | TGTGCCAGCAGTTCGGCTAGGGCAGGGTCCTACAATGAGCAGTTCTTC | CASSSARAGSYNEQFF
TRBJ2-1 | - | TRBD1 | TRBV28 | TGTGCCGCGCTGGGACAGGGACAGGTTGGGTCGAGCTCCTACAATGAGCAGTTCTTC | CAALGQGQVGSSSYNEQFF
TRBJ2-3 | - | TRBD1 | TRBV24-1 | TGTGCCACCAGTGGCCGGGACAGGGAGGTCACAGATACGCAGTATTTT | CATSGRDREVTDTQYF
TRBJ2-1 | - | - | TRBV10-3 | TGTGCCATCAGTGAGGGTAGCGCCGCCTACAATGAGCAGTTCTTC | CAISEGSAAYNEQFF
TRBJ1-3 | - | TRBD1 | TRBV6-5 | TGTGCCAGCGGGACAGGGACCCTCTCTGGAAACACCATATATTTT | CASGTGTLSGNTIYF
TRBJ1-2 | - | - | TRBV6-5 | TGTGCCAGCAGTTACTCGCAGTGGTCTAACTATGGCTACACCTTC | CASSYSQWSNYGYTF
TRBJ1-6 | - | - | TRBV4-1 | TGCGCCAGCAGCCAATACAGGGAGGGTGGGTCACCCCTCCACTTT | CASSQYREGGSPLHF
TRBJ1-1 | - | - | TRBV29-1 | TGCAGCGGTCGGACAGCCATGAACACTGAAGCTTTCTTT | CSGRTAMNTEAFF
TRBJ2-7 | - | TRBD1 | TRBV5-1 | TGCGCCAGCAGCGCCCGGGACAGGGGCTACGAGCAGTACTTC | CASSARDRGYEQYF
TRBJ2-7 | - | TRBD1 | TRBV18 | TGTGCCAGCTCACGAACGGACAGGGAGTACGAGCAGTACTTC | CASSRTDREYEQYF
TRBJ2-7 | - | TRBD1 | TRBV7-2 | TGTGCCAGCAGCTCCAACCCCGGGGGACAGGCACCCTACGAGCAGTACTTC | CASSSNPGGQAPYEQYF
TRBJ1-5 | few | - | TRBV3-1/TRBV3-2 | TGTGCCAGCAGCCAAGGAGGGAATCAGCCCCAGCATTTT | CASSQGGNQPQHF
TRBJ2-7 | - | - | TRBV7-2 | TGTGCCAGCAGCTCCGCAGGGACAATCGGGTACGAGCAGTACTTC | CASSSAGTIGYEQYF
TRBJ2-7 | once | - | TRBV3-1/TRBV3-2 | TGTGCCAGCAGCCCTACCGGGTGGGTCTACGAGCAGTACTTC | CASSPTGWVYEQYF
TRBJ1-3 | - | TRBD1 | TRBV5-1 | TGCGCCAGCAGCGGGGCAGGGGGGAACACCATATATTTT | CASSGAGGNTIYF
TRBJ2-1 | once | TRBD2 | TRBV12-3/TRBV12-4 | TGTGCCACGGGGGGGGGCAATGAGCAGTTCTTC | CATGGGNEQFF
TRBJ1-5 | once | - | TRBV6-5 | TGTGCCAGCAGGACGGGGTCACGGGCGCCCCAGCATTTT | CASRTGSRAPQHF
TRBJ2-7 | once | - | TRBV19 | TGTGCCAGTAGTATTAGCGGACAACAGAACTACGAGCAGTACTTC | CASSISGQQNYEQYF
TRBJ1-6 | - | TRBD1 | TRBV12-3/TRBV12-4 | TGTGCCAGCAGCCCGGACAGGGTCTCACCCCTCCACTTT | CASSPDRVSPLHF
TRBJ1-5 | - | TRBD1 | TRBV19 | TGTGCCAGTAGTATAAAGAGGGACAGGGTTAGCAATCAGCCCCAGCATTTT | CASSIKRDRVSNQPQHF
TRBJ2-1 | - | - | TRBV7-2 | TGTGCCAGCAGCCAAAGCGGGTCCTACAATGAGCAGTTCTTC | CASSQSGSYNEQFF
TRBJ2-7 | - | TRBD1 | TRBV19 | TGTGCCAGTAGCTCGACAGGGGGTTACTACGAGCAGTACTTC | CASSSTGGYYEQYF
TRBJ1-3 | - | TRBD1 | TRBV28 | TGTGCCAGCAGCCCGGGACAGGGGCAATACACCATATATTTT | CASSPGQGQYTIYF
TRBJ2-5 | - | TRBD1 | TRBV28 | TGTGCCAGCAGCATAGGCCGGGACAGACAAGAGACCCAGTACTTC | CASSIGRDRQETQYF
TRBJ2-3 | - | - | TRBV7-2 | TGTGCCAGCAGCCCCACGACAGGGAGGATGACAGATACGCAGTATTTT | CASSPTTGRMTDTQYF
TRBJ1-1 | - | - | TRBV19 | TGTGCCAGTAGTCCGTGGCCAGCGGAAGCTTTCTTT | CASSPWPAEAFF
TRBJ2-7 | few | - | TRBV6-2/TRBV6-3 | TGTGCCAGCAGTTACCCGGGATTCTACGAGCAGTACTTC | CASSYPGFYEQYF
TRBJ1-5 | - | TRBD1 | TRBV6-2/TRBV6-3 | TGTGCCAGCAGTTACCCGACAGGGGCGGGCTGGAGGCAGCCCCAGCATTTT | CASSYPTGAGWRQPQHF
TRBJ1-2 | - | TRBD1 | TRBV3-1/TRBV3-2 | TGTGCCAGCAGCCGGCCTCTGGGACAGGGGGTAAGGGGCTACACCTTC | CASSRPLGQGVRGYTF
TRBJ2-3 | - | - | TRBV10-3 | TGTGCCATCAGTGAGCAGGGGAGCACAGATACGCAGTATTTT | CAISEQGSTDTQYF
TRBJ2-2 | - | TRBD1 | TRBV4-1 | TGCGCCAGCAGCCGACGGACAGGGGGGGACGGGGAGCTGTTTTTT | CASSRRTGGDGELFF
TRBJ1-2 | - | - | TRBV15 | TGTGCCACCAGCAGAGAGGCATATGGCTACACCTTC | CATSREAYGYTF